Shown below are 17 T cell receptor beta chains from a single sample sequenced in a study of glioma-infiltrating T cells after dendritic cell vaccination. Indicated time point: after dendritic cell vaccination, including at tumor progression/relapse. Data came from immunoSEQ multiplex PCR; TCRdb stores just in-frame clones and leaves some out. The data hold just under 60,000 clones, with about four fifths observed a single time. Here the sequenced sample was blood, taken after dendritic cell vaccination. These receptors all come from a human donor with glioblastoma.

The V call is TRBV15, the J call TRBJ1-5; TRBD1 agrees at 9 bases. Germline CDR1 LNHNV, CDR2 YYDKDF (reference sequence). The V and J ends lost 1 base and 5 bases, in that order; junction bases with no gene match: 6. There are 16 residues in the CDR3. CDR3 in DNA: TGTGCCACCAGCAGAGGGGGACAGGGATTCGATCAGCCCCAGCATTTT. Its protein is CATSRGGQGFDQPQHF.

The chain couples TRBV7-8 to TRBJ1-4; 11 nucleotides line up with TRBD1. Trimming cost V 5 bases and J 4 bases; bases outside gene matches: 6. The CDR3 is 16 amino acids. Germline-derived CDR1 and CDR2 are SGHVS and FQNEAQ. This CDR3 reads CASSRDRGFNNEKLFF. CDR3 coding DNA: TGTGCCAGCAGCAGGGACAGGGGGTTTAATAATGAAAAACTGTTTTTT.

CDR3 sequence (DNA): TGTGCCAGCAGATCACACCTAGGAGGCGAGACCCAGTACTTC. Its protein is CASRSHLGGETQYF. This chain links TRBV6-5 with TRBJ2-5, with D perhaps TRBD2 (5 bases). CDR3 length: 14 residues. Trimming stripped 6 bases from V and 5 bases from J, with 16 bases between. CDR1 is MNHEY and CDR2 is SVGAGI in the germline V gene.

This chain uses TRBV2 with TRBJ1-5, with D maybe TRBD1 (5 bases). Trimming shortened V by 4 bases and J by 3 bases, and 10 bases separated the two germline ends. The CDR3 has 14 amino acids. The germline V gene encodes CDR1 SNHLY and CDR2 FYNNEI. The chain's CDR3 is CASSAAGINQPQHF. The CDR3 coding sequence is TGTGCCAGCAGTGCTGCAGGGATCAATCAGCCCCAGCATTTT.

This clone was found a few times. The CDR3 spells CASGPLGMRTEAFF. For the CDR3, the DNA is TGTGCTAGTGGTCCCCTTGGCATGCGGACTGAAGCTTTCTTT. The gene calls are TRBV12-5 and TRBJ1-1; D is unclear. Germline loops: CDR1 LGHNT, CDR2 FRNRAP. CDR3 length equals 14 residues. V lost 5 bases and J lost 5, with 15 bases in between.

V is TRBV25-1 and J is TRBJ1-1; 7 positions match TRBD1. Germline V gives CDR1 MGHDK, CDR2 SYGVNS. The CDR3 length is 13 residues. The J segment lost 5 bases and the V segment lost 4 bases, leaving 4 bases of the junction unmatched. CDR3 loop: CASSGQGWTEAFF. The CDR3 nucleotides read TGTGCCAGCAGTGGACAGGGTTGGACTGAAGCTTTCTTT.

The chain links TRBV7-9 to TRBJ1-2; TRBD1 is a possible D gene (5 bases). The CDR3 sequence is 15 residues long. The ends were cut back, 3 bases at V and 0 bases at J, with 11 bases in the middle. CDR1 SEHNR and CDR2 FQNEAQ come from the germline V gene (reference sequence). CDR3 bases: TGTGCCAGCAGCTTCGGGGGTCGAGCTAACTATGGCTACACCTTC. Translation gives CASSFGGRANYGYTF.

V gene TRBV7-6 combines with J gene TRBJ1-1; 10 bases are shared with TRBD1. V trimming: 5 bases; J trimming: 0 bases; junction bases outside the gene matches: 6. In germline, CDR1 is SGHVS, CDR2 FNYEAQ. The CDR3 is made up of 16 amino acids. The CDR3 bases are TGTGCCAGCAGCGGAGGGACAGGGGAGATGAACACTGAAGCTTTCTTT. Its translation is CASSGGTGEMNTEAFF.

The chain combines TRBV6-5 with TRBJ1-3; 7 bases fit TRBD1. The CDR3 is 15 residues long. Trimming at V came to 2 bases and at J to 2 bases, leaving 3 bases not matched to a gene. The V gene's germline CDR1 is MNHEY and CDR2 SVGAGI. The CDR3: CASSYSTGAGNTIYF. CDR3 nucleotides: TGTGCCAGCAGTTACAGTACAGGGGCTGGAAACACCATATATTTT.

The CDR3 loop is CASGFVRGGYTF. CDR3 in DNA: TGTGCTAGTGGTTTCGTAAGAGGCGGCTACACCTTC. The genes are TRBV12-5 and TRBJ1-2; unclear D gene. Trimming left V 3 bases short and J 8 bases short, with 10 bases between. Germline CDR1 LGHNT, CDR2 FRNRAP. The CDR3 is made up of 12 amino acids.

This clone showed up just once. V gene TRBV6-1 combines with J gene TRBJ2-3; D unclear. The CDR3 runs 16 residues. Trimming shortened V by 0 bases and J by 3 bases, and 13 bases separated the two germline ends. Germline V gene lookup returns CDR1 MNHNS and CDR2 SASEGT. The CDR3 loop reads CASSEAPHPGTDTQYF. The CDR3 bases are TGTGCCAGCAGTGAAGCGCCCCACCCGGGTACAGATACGCAGTATTTT.

V usage is TRBV7-8 and J usage is TRBJ2-1; possible D gene TRBD1, 6 bases. Germline-derived CDR1 and CDR2 are SGHVS and FQNEAQ. The V and J ends lost 5 bases and 0 bases respectively, with 14 bases between them. CDR3 size: 16 residues. The CDR3 loop reads CASSPGQRSSYNEQFF. In nucleotides, the CDR3 is TGTGCCAGCAGCCCCGGACAGCGAAGCTCCTACAATGAGCAGTTCTTC.

To note about this clone: This sample also contains other DNA sequences that code for the same CDR3. This chain links TRBV5-4 with TRBJ1-1; 7 bases fit TRBD1. The V segment lost 4 bases and the J segment 4 bases; nucleotides outside the gene matches: 1. The CDR3 spans 12 residues. The germline V gene encodes CDR1 SGHNT and CDR2 YYREEE (reference sequence). The DNA of the CDR3 is TGTGCCAGCAGCCAGGGGGGCACTGAAGCTTTCTTT. This sequence encodes CASSQGGTEAFF.

The gene calls are TRBV30 and TRBJ1-3; D remains ambiguous. CDR3 size: 15 residues. Germline V gene data show CDR1 as GTSNPN and CDR2 as SVGIG (reference sequence). V was pared by 3 bases and J by 0 bases, with 12 bases between. The CDR3: CAWSRLKSSGNTIYF. DNA for the CDR3: TGTGCCTGGAGCCGACTTAAGAGCTCTGGAAACACCATATATTTT.

The V and J genes are TRBV9 and TRBJ2-3; 9 positions agree with TRBD2. This CDR3 is built from 16 residues. Germline V gene lookup returns CDR1 SGDLS and CDR2 YYNGEE. Losses at the gene ends were 0 bases for V and 2 bases for J; bases not matched to a gene: 4. The CDR3 loop is CASSVGSGGITDTQYF. The CDR3 DNA is TGTGCCAGCAGCGTAGGAAGCGGGGGGATCACAGATACGCAGTATTTT.

The rearrangement joins TRBV18 to TRBJ1-2; a possible D gene is TRBD1 (6 bases). V was cut by 4 bases and J by 1 base, with 10 bases left in between. Germline CDR1 and CDR2: KGHSH and LQKENI. The CDR3 extends over 14 amino acids. Here the CDR3 reads CASSLQGNNYGYTF. The CDR3, as DNA: TGTGCCAGCTCACTACAGGGTAATAACTATGGCTACACCTTC.

The chain has TRBV11-3 and TRBJ1-4; TRBD1 matches 7 bases. Germline V CDR1 and CDR2: SGHNT, YENEEA. Trimming at V came to 4 bases and at J to 4 bases, leaving 3 bases not matched to a gene. There are 14 residues in the CDR3. The CDR3 sequence is CASSSDRNNEKLFF. The CDR3 DNA sequence: TGTGCCAGCAGCTCGGACAGGAATAATGAAAAACTGTTTTTT.